The T cell receptor (beta chain) under discussion was sequenced for a study of shared clonotypes between healthy human individuals. Between the trimmed V and J ends, which lost 0 bases and 5 bases, there was a span of 16 bases. The CDR3 is made up of 16 amino acids. The germline V gene has CDR1 KGHSH and CDR2 LQKENI. About this clone: Its specificity is not known.

The genomic DNA of each subset was split evenly across several immunoSEQ plates. The method was immunoSEQ multiplex PCR; TCRdb's version includes in-frame clones alone and lacks a portion of them. The table lists roughly 2 million clones, approximately 96% of them singletons. The study, taken as a whole, reports: Sequencing depth was expected to influence donor clonotype sharing.

Donors comprised only Caucasian adults living in Nashville, Tennessee. CD45RA+ naive and CD45RA-negative memory subsets were separated from CD4+ cells. The sequenced sample was naive CD4+ T cells sorted from blood. Documented subset: CD45RA+ positively selected. The J gene is TRBJ2-5, the V gene TRBV18; D is perhaps TRBD2 (6 bases). This receptor was obtained from a man in his late teens or twenties in good health. CDR3 in DNA: TGTGCCAGCTCACCACCGGTGTGGGGGGTTAAGGAGACCCAGTACTTC. Its translation: CASSPPVWGVKETQYF.